This T cell receptor beta chain was retrieved from a study of blood T cell repertoires in COVID-19. Study details: There were acute and convalescent COVID-19 samples, and they came from the United States, Italy and Spain. PBMCs, B-cell-depleted T cells, or T cells provided the cDNA or gDNA that made up the material.

The CDR3 is 16 amino acids. The germline gives CDR1 SGHTA, CDR2 FQGNSA. The V end was cut by 2 bases, the J end by 4 bases, with 14 bases between. TCRdb's table, derived via immunoSEQ multiplex PCR, lists solely in-frame clones and lacks some. Among about 260,000 clones listed, 85% to 90% were seen once. The rearrangement links TRBV7-2 to TRBJ2-2; TRBD2 might be the D (7 bases). This TCR derives from a woman aged 40 to 50 who had recovered from COVID-19. The source material was peripheral blood. CDR3 loop: CASSLMGAGATGELFF. In nucleotides, the CDR3 is TGTGCCAGCAGCTTAATGGGGGCGGGGGCCACCGGGGAGCTGTTTTTT.